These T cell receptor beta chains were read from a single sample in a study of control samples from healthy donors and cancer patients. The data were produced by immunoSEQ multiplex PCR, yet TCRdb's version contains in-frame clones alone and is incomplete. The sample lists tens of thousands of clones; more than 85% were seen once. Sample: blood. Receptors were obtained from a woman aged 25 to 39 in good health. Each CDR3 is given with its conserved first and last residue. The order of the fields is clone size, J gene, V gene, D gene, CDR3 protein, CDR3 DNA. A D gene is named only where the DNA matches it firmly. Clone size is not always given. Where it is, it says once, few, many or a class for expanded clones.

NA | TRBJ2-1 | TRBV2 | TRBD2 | CASKSASGPYNEQFF | TGTGCCAGCAAATCTGCTAGCGGTCCTTACAATGAGCAGTTCTTC
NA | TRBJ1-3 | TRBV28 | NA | CASSLGGARGNTIYF | TGTGCCAGCAGTTTAGGTGGGGCGCGGGGAAACACCATATATTTT
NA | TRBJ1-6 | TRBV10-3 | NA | CAISEWGSSPLHF | TGTGCCATCAGTGAGTGGGGGAGTTCACCCCTCCACTTT
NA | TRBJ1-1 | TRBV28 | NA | CASYGSTEAFF | TGTGCCAGCTATGGGAGCACTGAAGCTTTCTTT
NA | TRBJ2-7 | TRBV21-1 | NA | CASSEGGGQGPCEQYF | TGTGCCAGCAGCGAAGGGGGCGGACAGGGACCTTGCGAGCAGTACTTC
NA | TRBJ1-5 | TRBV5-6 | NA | CASSLGFGNQPQHF | TGTGCCAGCAGCTTAGGGTTCGGGAATCAGCCCCAGCATTTT
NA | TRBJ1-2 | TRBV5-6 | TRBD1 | CASSTLDRGLGGYTF | TGTGCCAGCAGCACCCTGGACAGGGGGCTGGGTGGCTACACCTTC
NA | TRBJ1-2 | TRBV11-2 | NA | CASSLAGLYGYTF | TGTGCCAGCAGCTTAGCCGGCCTCTATGGCTACACCTTC
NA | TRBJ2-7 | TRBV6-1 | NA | CASSVFPTLSTAYEQYF | TGTGCCAGCAGTGTCTTTCCCACCCTATCGACAGCCTACGAGCAGTACTTC
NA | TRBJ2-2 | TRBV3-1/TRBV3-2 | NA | CASSQVSPGELFF | TGTGCCAGCAGCCAAGTAAGCCCCGGGGAGCTGTTTTTT
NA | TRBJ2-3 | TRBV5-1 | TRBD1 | CASSRTGSDTQYF | TGCGCCAGCAGCCGGACAGGGTCAGATACGCAGTATTTT
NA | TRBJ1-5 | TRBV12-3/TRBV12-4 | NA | CASSFRQGLPQHF | TGTGCCAGCAGTTTTAGGCAGGGTCTGCCCCAGCATTTT
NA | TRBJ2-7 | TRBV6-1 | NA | CASSETGTSEQYF | TGTGCCAGCAGTGAAACCGGGACTTCCGAGCAGTACTTC
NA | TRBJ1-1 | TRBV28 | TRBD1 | CASSPGGVGRAFF | TGTGCCAGCAGTCCAGGGGGCGTTGGTCGAGCTTTCTTT
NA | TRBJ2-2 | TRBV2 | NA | CASSEQFWYTGELFF | TGTGCCAGCAGTGAACAGTTTTGGTACACCGGGGAGCTGTTTTTT
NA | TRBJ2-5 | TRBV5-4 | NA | CASSFGGTETQYF | TGTGCCAGCAGCTTCGGAGGGACAGAGACCCAGTACTTC
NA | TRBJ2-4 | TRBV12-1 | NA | CPGGGKNIQYF | TGTCCCGGGGGCGGGAAAAACATTCAGTACTTC
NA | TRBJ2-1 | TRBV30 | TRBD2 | CAHRVGGGRYEQFF | TGTGCCCACCGTGTCGGGGGGGGGCGATATGAGCAGTTCTTC
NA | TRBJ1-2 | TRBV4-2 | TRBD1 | CASSQDSGGTYGYTF | TGTGCCAGCAGCCAAGATTCAGGGGGGACCTATGGCTACACCTTC
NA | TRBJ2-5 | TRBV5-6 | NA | CASSPRVSEETQYF | TGTGCCAGCAGCCCCAGGGTCTCGGAGGAGACCCAGTACTTC
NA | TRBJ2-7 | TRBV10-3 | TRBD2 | CAIRNGGERYEQYF | TGTGCCATCAGAAATGGGGGGGAGAGGTACGAGCAGTACTTC
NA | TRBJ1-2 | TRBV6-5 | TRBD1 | CASSSTWTGKNGYTF | TGTGCCAGCAGTTCTACCTGGACAGGGAAAAATGGCTACACCTTC
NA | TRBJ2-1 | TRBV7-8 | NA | CASSLRQSSYNEQFF | TGTGCCAGCAGCTTACGACAGAGCTCCTACAATGAGCAGTTCTTC
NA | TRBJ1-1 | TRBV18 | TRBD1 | CASSLNGVGQGPEAFF | TGTGCCAGCTCACTAAACGGAGTGGGACAGGGCCCTGAAGCTTTCTTT
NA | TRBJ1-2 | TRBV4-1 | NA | CASSQYRANYGYTF | TGCGCCAGCAGCCAATACAGGGCCAACTATGGCTACACCTTC
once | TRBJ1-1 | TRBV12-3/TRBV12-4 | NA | CASSFQGNTEAFF | TGTGCCAGCAGTTTTCAGGGGAACACTGAAGCTTTCTTT
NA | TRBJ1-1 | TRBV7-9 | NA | CASSLAHNTEAFF | TGTGCCAGCAGCTTAGCACATAACACTGAAGCTTTCTTT
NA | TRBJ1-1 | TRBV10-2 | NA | CASSESGNTEAFF | TGCGCCAGCAGTGAGTCAGGAAACACTGAAGCTTTCTTT
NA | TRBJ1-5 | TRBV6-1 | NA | CASSETGSQPQHF | TGTGCCAGCAGTGAAACCGGGTCCCAGCCCCAGCATTTT
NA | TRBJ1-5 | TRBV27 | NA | CASSLPQGPQHF | TGTGCCAGCAGTTTGCCTCAGGGGCCCCAGCATTTT
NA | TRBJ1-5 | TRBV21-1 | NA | CASSKNRDPGQGSVRPQHF | TGTGCCAGCAGCAAAAACCGTGATCCGGGACAGGGCTCAGTCCGGCCCCAGCATTTT
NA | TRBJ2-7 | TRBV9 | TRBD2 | CASSPGTSGGRQYF | TGTGCCAGCAGCCCCGGGACTAGCGGGGGAAGGCAGTACTTC
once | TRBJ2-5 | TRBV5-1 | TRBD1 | CASWDSQETQYF | TGCGCCAGCTGGGACAGCCAAGAGACCCAGTACTTC
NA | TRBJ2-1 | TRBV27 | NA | CASSTRDFINEQFF | TGTGCCAGCAGTACCCGGGACTTCATCAATGAGCAGTTCTTC
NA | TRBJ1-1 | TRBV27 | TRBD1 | CASSSSGTVMNTEAFF | TGTGCCAGCAGCTCCTCCGGGACAGTAATGAACACTGAAGCTTTCTTT
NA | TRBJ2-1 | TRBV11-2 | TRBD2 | CASRELAGAIREQFF | TGTGCCAGCAGAGAACTAGCGGGGGCCATTCGAGAGCAGTTCTTC
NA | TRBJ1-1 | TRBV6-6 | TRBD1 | CASSKGQGVNTEAFF | TGTGCCAGCAGTAAGGGACAGGGCGTGAACACTGAAGCTTTCTTT
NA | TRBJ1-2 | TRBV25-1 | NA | CASSVFNNYGYTF | TGTGCCAGCAGTGTATTTAATAACTATGGCTACACCTTC
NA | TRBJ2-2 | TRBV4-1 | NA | CASSQVGELFF | TGCGCCAGCAGCCAAGTTGGGGAGCTGTTTTTT
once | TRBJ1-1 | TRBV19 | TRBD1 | CASSRPGGYTEAFF | TGTGCCAGCTCCCGACCAGGGGGATACACTGAAGCTTTCTTT
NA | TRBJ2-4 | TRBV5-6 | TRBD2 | CASSLTVAQRESAKNIQYF | TGTGCCAGCAGCTTAACTGTGGCGCAGCGGGAATCAGCCAAAAACATTCAGTACTTC
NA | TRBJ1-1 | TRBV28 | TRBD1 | CASSLTGGARGTEAFF | TGTGCCAGCAGTCTAACAGGGGGCGCCCGGGGCACTGAAGCTTTCTTT
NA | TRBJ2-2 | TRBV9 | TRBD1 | CASSTRTGGGGELFF | TGTGCCAGCAGCACTCGGACAGGGGGCGGCGGGGAGCTGTTTTTT
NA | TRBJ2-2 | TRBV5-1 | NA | CASSLEGENTGELFF | TGCGCCAGCAGCTTGGAAGGGGAAAACACCGGGGAGCTGTTTTTT
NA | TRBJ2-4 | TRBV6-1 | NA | CASSEAGSGMQNIQYF | TGTGCCAGCAGTGAAGCAGGCTCAGGGATGCAAAACATTCAGTACTTC
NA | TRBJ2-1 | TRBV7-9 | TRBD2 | CASSPTGLALSNEQFF | TGTGCCAGCAGTCCCACGGGACTAGCCCTTTCGAATGAGCAGTTCTTC
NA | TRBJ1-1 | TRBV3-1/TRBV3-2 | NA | CASSHRGPNTEAFF | TGTGCCAGCAGCCACCGGGGCCCGAACACTGAAGCTTTCTTT
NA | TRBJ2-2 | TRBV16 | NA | CASSPREQAELFF | TGTGCCAGCTCACCCCGGGAGCAGGCGGAGCTGTTTTTT
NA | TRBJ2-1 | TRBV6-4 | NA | CASSDSFGGHEQFF | TGTGCCAGCAGTGACTCGTTCGGTGGGCATGAGCAGTTCTTC
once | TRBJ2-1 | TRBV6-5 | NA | CASSRQGGNEQFF | TGTGCCAGCAGTCGACAGGGAGGGAATGAGCAGTTCTTC
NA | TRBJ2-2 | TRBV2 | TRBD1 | CASSSDRESTGELFF | TGTGCCAGCAGTTCCGACAGGGAGTCCACCGGGGAGCTGTTTTTT
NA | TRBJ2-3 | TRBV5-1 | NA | CASSFLGGGADTQYF | TGCGCCAGCAGCTTTCTCGGAGGGGGCGCAGATACGCAGTATTTT
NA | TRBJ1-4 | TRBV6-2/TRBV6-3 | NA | CASSYGIGEKLFF | TGTGCCAGCAGTTACGGCATCGGTGAAAAACTGTTTTTT
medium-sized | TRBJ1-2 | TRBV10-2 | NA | CASSELAGWAGYTF | TGCGCCAGCAGTGAGTTGGCAGGGTGGGCTGGCTACACCTTC